This TCR beta chain is drawn from a study of blood T cell repertoires in COVID-19. Study summary: Whether acute or convalescent, the COVID-19 samples came from the United States, Italy and Spain.

The authors' processing: Estimated nucleated cell counts came from reference gene primer amplification. Sequencing used immunoSEQ multiplex PCR; TCRdb keeps in-frame clones, though not all of them. V and J calls and clone size are copied from that table; D and trimming were computed from the DNA. Of around 56,000 clones in the sample, about 89% were seen once. Trimming at V came to 5 bases and at J to 6 bases, leaving 6 bases not matched to a gene. This CDR3 has 14 amino acids. Looked up from germline, CDR1 is SGHRS and CDR2 is YFSETQ. V gene TRBV5-1 combines with J gene TRBJ2-3; TRBD1 matches at 10 bases. The sequencing input was peripheral blood. The source of this sequence is a man aged 60 to 69 with active or convalescent COVID-19. This CDR3 reads CASSRDRGKDTQYF. The DNA of the CDR3 is TGCGCCAGCAGTCGGGACAGGGGAAAGGATACGCAGTATTTT.